This entry lists 30 T cell receptor beta chains sequenced from one sample in a study of T cells after posttransplantation cyclophosphamide. Control samples came 1 year after myeloablative marrow transplants with methotrexate plus calcineurin inhibitor. TCRdb's copy holds only in-frame clones and misses some; the assay was immunoSEQ multiplex PCR. This sample has some 10,000 clones, with roughly 88% found just once. Sequences were derived from PBMCs, sampled after an allogeneic stem cell transplant with a calcineurin inhibitor and methotrexate. The receptors derive from a male patient in his 30s who received an allogeneic stem cell transplant from an unrelated donor, was CMV-positive, and had no GVHD. These T cells may partly come from the graft donor.

The V gene is TRBV4-3, the J gene TRBJ2-1, with D tentatively TRBD2 (6 bases). V shed 4 bases and J shed 4 bases, with 17 bases lying between them. CDR1 and CDR2 (germline): LGHNA, YSLEER. The CDR3 runs 16 residues. CDR3 nucleotide sequence: TGCGCCAGCAGCCTTGAACCAGCGGAGGGGTACAATGAGCAGTTCTTC. Amino acids: CASSLEPAEGYNEQFF.

This chain uses TRBV7-2 with TRBJ1-1; a possible D gene is TRBD1 (6 bases). This CDR3 contains 14 residues. CDR1 is SGHTA, CDR2 FQGNSA, per germline. Trimming took off 3 bases at V and 4 bases at J, with 12 bases between the two ends. CDR3 sequence (DNA): TGTGCCAGCAGCTTTGCGACAGGAGGCACTGAAGCTTTCTTT. Encoded protein: CASSFATGGTEAFF.

The chain employs TRBV6-5 and TRBJ1-1; D might be TRBD1 (5 bases). Germline lookup yields CDR1 MNHEY and CDR2 SVGAGI. This CDR3 has 13 amino acids. V lost 5 bases and J lost 7, with 14 bases in between. The DNA for the CDR3 is TGTGCCAGCAGTGCGGGGGATCTTCTTGAAGCTTTCTTT. Residues: CASSAGDLLEAFF.

The chain couples TRBV19 to TRBJ2-1; TRBD2 is a possible D gene (6 bases). The germline V gene has CDR1 LNHDA and CDR2 SQIVND (reference sequence). This CDR3 is 15 amino acids long. V was clipped by 6 bases and J by 5 bases, with 17 bases between them. The CDR3 DNA sequence: TGTGCCAGTAGCCCCACTAGCCCTTTCGACAATGAGCAGTTCTTC. This codes for CASSPTSPFDNEQFF.

The rearrangement links TRBV2 to TRBJ1-5, with D maybe TRBD1 (5 bases). V shed 6 bases and J shed 0 bases, with 9 bases lying between them. CDR3 size: 14 residues. Looked up from germline, CDR1 is SNHLY and CDR2 is FYNNEI. DNA for the CDR3: TGTGCCAGCAGGTCCAGGGTTAGCAATCAGCCCCAGCATTTT. Amino acid sequence: CASRSRVSNQPQHF.

V gene TRBV4-3 combines with J gene TRBJ2-7; 7 bases fit TRBD2. J was trimmed by 12 bases and V by 3 bases; bases with no gene match: 11. Germline V gene sequence: CDR1 LGHNA, CDR2 YSLEER. The CDR3 length is 13 residues. The chain's CDR3 is CASSQEWEGRRYF. CDR3 coding DNA: TGCGCCAGCAGCCAGGAATGGGAGGGTCGGAGGTACTTC.

The chain uses TRBV4-3 and TRBJ1-5; D is ambiguous. V dropped 1 base and J dropped 4 bases, with 5 bases sitting between them. Germline V gene sequence: CDR1 LGHNA, CDR2 YSLEER. The CDR3 runs 13 residues. CDR3 in amino acids: CASSQAPNQPQHF. The CDR3 DNA sequence: TGCGCCAGCAGCCAAGCCCCGAATCAGCCCCAGCATTTT.

A single count supports this clone. The V gene is TRBV9, the J gene TRBJ2-1; 13 bases are a match to TRBD2. The germline V gene encodes CDR1 SGDLS and CDR2 YYNGEE. Trimming took 1 base from V and 2 from J; bases not matched to a gene: 6. This CDR3 region has 18 residues. Written as DNA, the CDR3 is TGTGCCAGCAGCGTACTGGGGACTAGCGGGATTCCCTACAATGAGCAGTTCTTC. Amino acids: CASSVLGTSGIPYNEQFF.

V and J are TRBV5-1 and TRBJ2-5, with 15 bases matching TRBD2. The CDR3 runs to 18 residues. With V trimmed by 5 bases and J by 5 bases, 13 bases remained unmatched. Looked up from germline, CDR1 is SGHRS and CDR2 is YFSETQ. CDR3 in amino acids: CASRKGLAGGPMAETQYF. The CDR3 DNA follows: TGCGCCAGCAGAAAAGGACTAGCGGGAGGGCCGATGGCGGAGACCCAGTACTTC.

The chain uses TRBV5-4 and TRBJ2-7, with 9 bases fitting TRBD1. There are 15 residues in the CDR3. V trimming: 0 bases; J trimming: 4 bases; junction bases outside the gene matches: 5. CDR1 and CDR2 (germline): SGHNT, YYREEE (reference sequence). The CDR3 region is CASSLGGQGVYEQYV. DNA of the CDR3: TGTGCCAGCAGCTTGGGGGGACAGGGTGTTTACGAGCAGTACGTC.

The V gene is TRBV6-5, the J gene TRBJ2-7; no definite D call. Germline loops: CDR1 MNHEY, CDR2 SVGAGI. CDR3 length equals 15 residues. V was shortened by 0 bases and J by 0 bases, with 9 bases between the two germline ends. The CDR3 region has the DNA TGTGCCAGCAGTTACTCAGGCGGTAGCTCCTACGAGCAGTACTTC. Amino acids: CASSYSGGSSYEQYF.

The V and J genes are TRBV7-9 and TRBJ2-1, with D possibly matching TRBD2 (6 bases). The CDR3 has 15 amino acids. V was clipped by 5 bases and J by 5 bases, with 16 bases between them. CDR1 is SEHNR and CDR2 is FQNEAQ in the germline V gene (reference sequence). Here the CDR3 DNA reads TGTGCCAGCAGCCCCTCCGGGACTGCAAACAATGAGCAGTTCTTC. Translated: CASSPSGTANNEQFF.

The DNA for the CDR3 is TGTGCCAGCTCTGCGGGACAGGGGAACACTGAAGCTTTCTTT. Translated: CASSAGQGNTEAFF. The genes are TRBV18 and TRBJ1-1, with 9 bases fitting TRBD1. V lost 6 bases to trimming and J lost 1 base; unmatched junction nucleotides: 3. This CDR3 region has 14 residues. Per the germline V gene, CDR1 is KGHSH and CDR2 is LQKENI.

The gene calls are TRBV30 and TRBJ1-1; perhaps TRBD1 as D (5 bases). Between the trimmed V and J ends, which lost 2 bases and 1 base, there was a span of 8 bases. The CDR3 totals 13 residues. Germline V gene sequence: CDR1 GTSNPN, CDR2 SVGIG (reference sequence). The DNA for the CDR3 is TGTGCCTGGAGTCCCCAGGGGAACACTGAAGCTTTCTTT. This translates into CAWSPQGNTEAFF.

This clone was seen once. The V call is TRBV5-1, the J call TRBJ2-5; TRBD1 is a possible D gene (5 bases). The CDR3 covers 17 residues. The germline V gene has CDR1 SGHRS and CDR2 YFSETQ. V shed 3 bases and J shed 5 bases, with 23 bases lying between them. CDR3 sequence: CASSSVGHQGLGETQYF. The CDR3 nucleotides are TGCGCCAGCAGCTCCGTCGGCCATCAGGGCCTTGGGGAGACCCAGTACTTC.

The chain is built from TRBV13 and TRBJ1-3; D may be TRBD1 (5 bases). Germline V gene data show CDR1 as PRHDT and CDR2 as FYEKMQ (reference sequence). Trimming took off 5 bases at V and 4 bases at J, with 15 bases between the two ends. This CDR3 has 15 amino acids. In DNA form, the CDR3 reads TGTGCCAGCAGCCGGGACTCTTCTATGGGAAACACCATATATTTT. As protein: CASSRDSSMGNTIYF.

The chain links TRBV4-3 to TRBJ1-3; maybe TRBD1 (6 bases). Germline V gene lookup returns CDR1 LGHNA and CDR2 YSLEER. This CDR3 is built from 16 residues. V dropped 0 bases and J dropped 4 bases, with 13 bases sitting between them. The CDR3 DNA is TGCGCCAGCAGCCAAGATCTGGGGGGGCTCGGAAACACCATATATTTT. Translating gives CASSQDLGGLGNTIYF.

This clone was seen only once. V is TRBV28 and J is TRBJ2-1, with D uncertain. V dropped 7 bases and J dropped 2 bases, with 15 bases sitting between them. The CDR3 contains 15 residues. CDR1 and CDR2 (germline): MDHEN, SYDVKM. CDR3 sequence: CASTLRPAAYNEQFF. The CDR3 DNA follows: TGTGCCAGCACCCTGCGGCCCGCCGCCTACAATGAGCAGTTCTTC.

The chain links TRBV11-2 to TRBJ1-2, with D unresolved. V was pared by 5 bases and J by 8 bases, with 15 bases between. Germline-derived CDR1 and CDR2 are SGHAT and FQNNGV. This CDR3 has 13 residues. The CDR3 reads CASSPLGAIGYTF. The CDR3 DNA is TGTGCCAGCAGCCCGCTTGGAGCCATCGGCTACACCTTC. The variable domain in full, with the rest retrieved from reference TRBV11-2 and TRBJ1-2, is EAGVAQSPRYKIIEKRQSVAFWCNPISGHATLYWYQQILGQGPKLLIQFQNNGVVDDSQLPKDRFSAERLKGVDSTLKIQPAKLEDSAVYLCASSPLGAIGYTFGSGTRLTVV.

This clone was counted once. This chain links TRBV11-3 with TRBJ2-1; 9 nucleotides match TRBD2. V gave up 3 bases and J gave up 0 bases; unmatched junction bases: 9. The CDR3 totals 18 residues. Germline lookup yields CDR1 SGHNT and CDR2 YENEEA. This CDR3 is CASSFPLEAGGSYNEQFF. For the CDR3, the DNA is TGTGCCAGCAGCTTCCCCCTCGAAGCGGGAGGCTCCTACAATGAGCAGTTCTTC.

This rearrangement joins TRBV4-2 to TRBJ1-2; TRBD1 might be the D (5 bases). CDR3 length equals 16 residues. Trimming shortened V by 0 bases and J by 6 bases, and 17 bases separated the two germline ends. Germline V gene lookup returns CDR1 LGHNA and CDR2 YNFKEQ. The CDR3 DNA reads TGTGCCAGCAGCCAAGAACGGGCGCCGGGGGGTGATGGCTACACCTTC. Its protein product is CASSQERAPGGDGYTF.

This chain joins TRBV7-9 and TRBJ2-7; 10 bases match TRBD1. This CDR3 is built from 14 residues. The germline V gene encodes CDR1 SEHNR and CDR2 FQNEAQ (reference sequence). The V gene end was trimmed by 4 bases and the J gene end by 5 bases; junction bases not matched to a gene: 5. DNA for the CDR3: TGTGCCAGCAGCTCCGGGACAGGGGCCAACGAGCAGTACTTC. It yields the protein CASSSGTGANEQYF.

J is TRBJ2-5 and V is TRBV9; no clear D gene. Deletions cut 3 bases from V and 5 bases from J, with 17 bases between. CDR1 is SGDLS, CDR2 YYNGEE, per germline. The CDR3 covers 15 residues. CDR3 in DNA: TGTGCCAGCAGCGCGGAAGGCGGTGGTCGTGAGACCCAGTACTTC. It is translated as CASSAEGGGRETQYF.

V usage is TRBV6-1 and J usage is TRBJ2-7; no reliable D call. Germline CDR1 and CDR2: MNHNS and SASEGT. This CDR3 has 13 amino acids. Between the trimmed V and J ends, which lost 1 base and 0 bases, there was a span of 4 bases. This CDR3 reads CASSEGSSYEQYV. In nucleotides, the CDR3 is TGTGCCAGCAGTGAAGGGAGCTCCTACGAGCAGTACGTC.

This chain connects TRBV21-1 to TRBJ2-3; the listed D gene, TRBD2, was not tested against the DNA. TRBV21-1 is designated a pseudogene. The CDR3 length is 14 residues. CDR3 residues: CASPAGISTDTQYF. The DNA for the CDR3 is TGTGCCAGCCCGGCGGGCATTAGCACAGATACGCAGTATTTT.

Notes on this clone: At one of its ends the junction is not consistent with the germline gene, which may arise from a read error. The CDR3 sequence: CASSKDRSASTDTQYF. The CDR3 region has the DNA TGTGCCAGCAGCAAAGACCGGAGCGCTAGCACAGATACGCAGTATTTT. V and J are TRBV4-2 and TRBJ2-3; D gene ambiguous. The CDR3 has 16 amino acids. From germline, CDR1 is LGHNA and CDR2 YNFKEQ.

The J gene is TRBJ2-5, the V gene TRBV9, with 8 bases aligning to TRBD1. J gave up 5 bases and V 2 bases, and 11 bases lay outside the gene matches. CDR1 SGDLS and CDR2 YYNGEE come from the germline V gene. The CDR3 length is 16 residues. This CDR3 is CASSVGGQGLGETQYF. In DNA, the CDR3 is TGTGCCAGCAGCGTGGGTGGACAGGGTCTAGGGGAGACCCAGTACTTC.

This clone was observed a single time. J is TRBJ2-5 and V is TRBV11-2, with D perhaps matching TRBD2 (6 bases). CDR1 and CDR2 from the germline V gene are SGHAT and FQNNGV. The CDR3 loop spans 13 amino acids. V was cut by 3 bases and J by 5 bases, with 10 bases left in between. Here the CDR3 DNA reads TGTGCCAGCAGCTTTGGGGAGGTGGAGACCCAGTACTTC. Translation gives CASSFGEVETQYF.

The V and J genes are TRBV5-1 and TRBJ2-7, with 8 positions matching TRBD2. The CDR3 has 15 amino acids. Germline CDR1 is SGHRS and CDR2 is YFSETQ. J was trimmed by 5 bases and V by 0 bases; bases with no gene match: 7. This CDR3 is CASSLAGRGSDEQYF. The DNA for the CDR3 is TGCGCCAGCAGCTTGGCCGGGAGGGGTAGCGACGAGCAGTACTTC. The entire variable domain, with the rest obtained from reference TRBV5-1 and TRBJ2-7, is as follows: KAGVTQTPRYLIKTRGQQVTLSCSPISGHRSVSWYQQTPGQGLQFLFEYFSETQRNKGNFPGRFSGRQFSNSRSEMNVSTLELGDSALYLCASSLAGRGSDEQYFGPGTRLTVT.

The chain employs TRBV5-1 and TRBJ1-1; D is uncertain. The CDR3 loop spans 15 amino acids. Trimming left V 2 bases short and J 0 bases short, with 11 bases between. The germline V gene encodes CDR1 SGHRS and CDR2 YFSETQ. For the CDR3, the DNA is TGCGCCAGCAGCTTAAGTGTCTCTATGAACACTGAAGCTTTCTTT. Its translation: CASSLSVSMNTEAFF.